This TCR beta chain was documented in a study of T cells in localized non-small cell lung cancer. Overall study results and limits: A median of approximately 60 of the top 100 tumor clones appeared in adjacent lung, which was paired and uninvolved. Longer overall survival was linked to higher blood T cell density. Among the tissues sampled, uninvolved adjacent lung had the highest T cell clonality, above tumor.

V lost 6 bases to trimming and J lost 10 bases; unmatched junction nucleotides: 9. CDR1 MNHGY and CDR2 SAAAGT come from the germline V gene. The CDR3 is made up of 14 amino acids. This clone was seen a few times. Its antigen is as yet unknown. Assay: immunoSEQ multiplex PCR; the TCRdb copy retains only in-frame clones and omits some. The table shows 6,000 or so clones, with roughly 43% occurring only once. Sequencing used lung tumor tissue, obtained before any cancer treatment. The clonotype originates from a woman aged 40-69 years with stage II squamous cell lung carcinoma. The chain couples TRBV6-8 to TRBJ1-6, with TRBD1 matching 7 bases. CDR3: CASRRQGVGSPLHF. In nucleotides, the CDR3 is TGTGCCAGCAGGCGACAGGGAGTAGGATCACCCCTCCACTTT.